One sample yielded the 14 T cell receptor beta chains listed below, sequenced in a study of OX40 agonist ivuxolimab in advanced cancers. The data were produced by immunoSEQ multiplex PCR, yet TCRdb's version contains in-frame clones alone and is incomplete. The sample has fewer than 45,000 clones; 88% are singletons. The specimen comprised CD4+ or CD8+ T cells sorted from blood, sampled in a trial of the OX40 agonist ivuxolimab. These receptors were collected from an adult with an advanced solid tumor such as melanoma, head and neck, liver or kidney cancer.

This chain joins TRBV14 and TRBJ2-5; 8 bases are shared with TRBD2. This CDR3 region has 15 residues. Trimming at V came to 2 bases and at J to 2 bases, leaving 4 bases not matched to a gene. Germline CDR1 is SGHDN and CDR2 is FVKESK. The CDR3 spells CASSQRASGQETQYF. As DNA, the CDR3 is TGTGCCAGCAGCCAAAGGGCTAGCGGGCAAGAGACCCAGTACTTC.

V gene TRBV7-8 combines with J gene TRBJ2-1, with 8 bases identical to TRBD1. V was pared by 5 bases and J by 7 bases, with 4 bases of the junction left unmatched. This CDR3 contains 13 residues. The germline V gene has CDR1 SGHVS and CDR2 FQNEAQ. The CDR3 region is CASSLQGANEQFF. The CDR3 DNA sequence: TGTGCCAGCAGCCTTCAGGGGGCTAATGAGCAGTTCTTC.

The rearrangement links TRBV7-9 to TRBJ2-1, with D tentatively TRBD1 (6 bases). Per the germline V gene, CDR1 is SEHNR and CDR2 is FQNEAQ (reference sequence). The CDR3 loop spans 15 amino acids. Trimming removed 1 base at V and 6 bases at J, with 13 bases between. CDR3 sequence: CASSLVAGVSNEQFF. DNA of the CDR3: TGTGCCAGCAGCTTAGTGGCAGGGGTTAGCAATGAGCAGTTCTTC.

CDR3 in DNA: TGTGCCAGCAGTTCAAGCGGGAGATCCTACAATGAGCAGTTCTTC. Its protein is CASSSSGRSYNEQFF. This rearrangement joins TRBV27 to TRBJ2-1; 8 bases are a match to TRBD2. This CDR3 has 15 amino acids. Germline CDR1 and CDR2: MNHEY and SMNVEV (reference sequence). Losses at the gene ends were 4 bases for V and 1 base for J; bases not matched to a gene: 3.

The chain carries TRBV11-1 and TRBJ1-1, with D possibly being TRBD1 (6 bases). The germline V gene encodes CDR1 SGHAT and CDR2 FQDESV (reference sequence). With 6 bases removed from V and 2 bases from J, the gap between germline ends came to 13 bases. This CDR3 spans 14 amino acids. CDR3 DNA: TGTGCCAGCAGACTGGGACACCGTAACACTGAAGCTTTCTTT. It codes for CASRLGHRNTEAFF.

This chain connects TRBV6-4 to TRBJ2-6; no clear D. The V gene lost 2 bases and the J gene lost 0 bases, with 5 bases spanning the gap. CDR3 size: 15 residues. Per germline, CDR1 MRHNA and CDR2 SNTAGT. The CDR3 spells CASSDSVSGANVLTF. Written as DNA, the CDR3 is TGTGCCAGCAGTGACAGTGTCTCTGGGGCCAACGTCCTGACTTTC.

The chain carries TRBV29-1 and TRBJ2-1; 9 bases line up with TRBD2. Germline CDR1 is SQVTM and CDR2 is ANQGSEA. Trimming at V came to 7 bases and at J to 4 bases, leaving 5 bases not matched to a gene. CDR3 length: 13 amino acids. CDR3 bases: TGCAGCGCAGATCTAGCGGGGTACAATGAGCAGTTCTTC. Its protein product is CSADLAGYNEQFF.

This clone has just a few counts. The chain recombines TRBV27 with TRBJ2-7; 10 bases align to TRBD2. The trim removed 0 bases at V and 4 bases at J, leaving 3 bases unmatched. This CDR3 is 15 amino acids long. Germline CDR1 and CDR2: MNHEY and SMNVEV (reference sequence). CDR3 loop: CASSLSPAGGYEQYF. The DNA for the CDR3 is TGTGCCAGCAGTTTATCGCCAGCGGGGGGGTACGAGCAGTACTTC.

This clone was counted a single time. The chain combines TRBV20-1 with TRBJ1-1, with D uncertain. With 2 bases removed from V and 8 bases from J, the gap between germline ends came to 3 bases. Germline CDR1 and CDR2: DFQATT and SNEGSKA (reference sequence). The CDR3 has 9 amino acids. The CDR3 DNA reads TGCAGTGCTAGACCCGAAGCTTTCTTT. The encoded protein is CSARPEAFF.

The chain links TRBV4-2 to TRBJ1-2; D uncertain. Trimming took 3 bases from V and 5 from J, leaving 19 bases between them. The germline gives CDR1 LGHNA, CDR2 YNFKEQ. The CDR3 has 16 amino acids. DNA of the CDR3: TGTGCCAGCAGCCACCGAGGCCGGACCCCTTGGTATGGCTACACCTTC. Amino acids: CASSHRGRTPWYGYTF.

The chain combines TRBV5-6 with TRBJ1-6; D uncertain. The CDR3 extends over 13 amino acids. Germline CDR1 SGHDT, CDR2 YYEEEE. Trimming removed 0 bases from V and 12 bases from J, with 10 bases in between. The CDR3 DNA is TGTGCCAGCAGCTTGGCCGAAACTCTACCCCTCCACTTT. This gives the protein CASSLAETLPLHF.

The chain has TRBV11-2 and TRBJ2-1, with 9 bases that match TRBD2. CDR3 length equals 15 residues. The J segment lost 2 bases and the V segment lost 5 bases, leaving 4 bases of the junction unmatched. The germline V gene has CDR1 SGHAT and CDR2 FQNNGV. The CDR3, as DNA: TGTGCCAGCAGCCTCGCTAGCGGGGCCTACAATGAGCAGTTCTTC. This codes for CASSLASGAYNEQFF.

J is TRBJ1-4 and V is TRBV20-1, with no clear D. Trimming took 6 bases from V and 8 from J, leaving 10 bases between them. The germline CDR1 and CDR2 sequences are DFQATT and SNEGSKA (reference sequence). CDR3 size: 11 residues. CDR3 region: CSARTGEKLFF. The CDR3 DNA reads TGCAGTGCAAGAACTGGGGAAAAACTGTTTTTT.

CDR3 bases: TGTGCCAGCAGCTTGATGAGCTCCTACGAGCAGTACTTC. It is translated as CASSLMSSYEQYF. The chain has TRBV5-8 and TRBJ2-7; no clear D gene. V shed 1 base and J shed 0 bases, with 5 bases lying between them. Germline V CDR1 and CDR2: SGHTS, YDEGEE. The CDR3 contains 13 residues.